The T cell receptor beta chain described here comes from a study of T cell repertoires in cytomegalovirus infection. The CDR3 spans 16 residues. The V gene lost 5 bases and the J gene lost 8 bases, with 21 bases spanning the gap. From germline, CDR1 is SEHNR and CDR2 FQNEAQ (reference sequence). Via MiXCR, TCRdb re-called the reads, giving one row per CDR3 protein. This table holds roughly 630,000 distinct CDR3 sequences, roughly 24% found once. This sequence joins TRBV7-9 and TRBJ1-4, with D tentatively TRBD1 (6 bases). Specimen: CD8+ T cells from PBMCs. This clonotype originated in a human donor in good health (CMV status not recorded). Some clones in this sample may be carry-over from other donors' samples. CDR3 coding DNA: TGTGCCAGCAGCCATTCTGCCGGACTCCAGGGGGAAAAACTGTTTTTT. As protein: CASSHSAGLQGEKLFF.